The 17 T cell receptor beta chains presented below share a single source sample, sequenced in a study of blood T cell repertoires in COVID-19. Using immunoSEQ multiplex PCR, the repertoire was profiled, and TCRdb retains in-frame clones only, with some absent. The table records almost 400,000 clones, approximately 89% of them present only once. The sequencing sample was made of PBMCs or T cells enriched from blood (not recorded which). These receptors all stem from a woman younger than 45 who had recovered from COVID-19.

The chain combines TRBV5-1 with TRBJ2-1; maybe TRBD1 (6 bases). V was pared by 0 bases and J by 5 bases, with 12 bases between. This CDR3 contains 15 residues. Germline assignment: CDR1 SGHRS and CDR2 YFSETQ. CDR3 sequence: CASSLGHAGDNEQFF. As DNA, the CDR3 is TGCGCCAGCAGCTTGGGCCACGCAGGGGACAATGAGCAGTTCTTC. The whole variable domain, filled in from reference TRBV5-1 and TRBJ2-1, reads KAGVTQTPRYLIKTRGQQVTLSCSPISGHRSVSWYQQTPGQGLQFLFEYFSETQRNKGNFPGRFSGRQFSNSRSEMNVSTLELGDSALYLCASSLGHAGDNEQFFGPGTRLTVL.

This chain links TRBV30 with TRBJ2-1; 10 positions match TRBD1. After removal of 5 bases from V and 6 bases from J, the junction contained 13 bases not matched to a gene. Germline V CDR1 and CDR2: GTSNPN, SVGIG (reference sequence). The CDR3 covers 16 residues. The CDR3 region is CAWGRTGTGVGNEQFF. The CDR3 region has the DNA TGTGCCTGGGGCAGGACCGGGACAGGGGTTGGCAATGAGCAGTTCTTC.

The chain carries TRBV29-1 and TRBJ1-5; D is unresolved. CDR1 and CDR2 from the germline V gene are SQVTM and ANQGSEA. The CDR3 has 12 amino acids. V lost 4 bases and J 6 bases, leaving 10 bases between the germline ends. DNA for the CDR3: TGCAGCGTTGGGGAGGGAGGTCAGCCCCAGCATTTT. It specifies CSVGEGGQPQHF.

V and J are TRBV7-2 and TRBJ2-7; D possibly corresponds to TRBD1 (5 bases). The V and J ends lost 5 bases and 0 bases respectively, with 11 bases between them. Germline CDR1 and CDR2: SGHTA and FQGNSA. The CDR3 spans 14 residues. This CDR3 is CASSRQHSSYEQYF. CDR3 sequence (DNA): TGTGCCAGCAGCAGACAGCATAGCTCCTACGAGCAGTACTTC.

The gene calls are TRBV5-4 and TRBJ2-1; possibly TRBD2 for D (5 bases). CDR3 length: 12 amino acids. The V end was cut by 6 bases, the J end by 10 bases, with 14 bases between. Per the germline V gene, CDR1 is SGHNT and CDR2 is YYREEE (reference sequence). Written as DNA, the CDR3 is TGTGCCAGCAATCTGTACGGAGGCGAGCAGTTCTTC. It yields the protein CASNLYGGEQFF.

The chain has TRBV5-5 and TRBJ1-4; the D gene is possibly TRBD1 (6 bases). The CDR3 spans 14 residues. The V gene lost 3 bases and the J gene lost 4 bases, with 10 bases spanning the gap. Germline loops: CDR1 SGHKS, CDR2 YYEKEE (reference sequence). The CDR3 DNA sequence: TGTGCCAGCAGCTCGTTCAGGGGTAATGAAAAACTGTTTTTT. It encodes CASSSFRGNEKLFF. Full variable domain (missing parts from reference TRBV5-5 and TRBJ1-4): DAGVTQSPTHLIKTRGQQVTLRCSPISGHKSVSWYQQVLGQGPQFIFQYYEKEERGRGNFPDRFSARQFPNYSSELNVNALLLGDSALYLCASSSFRGNEKLFFGSGTQLSVL.

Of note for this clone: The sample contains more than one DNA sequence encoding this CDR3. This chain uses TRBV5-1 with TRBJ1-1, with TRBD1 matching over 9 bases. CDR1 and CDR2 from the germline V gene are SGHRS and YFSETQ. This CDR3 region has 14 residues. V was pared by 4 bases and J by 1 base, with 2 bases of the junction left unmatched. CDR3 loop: CASSPGQGNTEAFF. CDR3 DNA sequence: TGCGCCAGCAGCCCGGGACAGGGGAACACTGAAGCTTTCTTT.

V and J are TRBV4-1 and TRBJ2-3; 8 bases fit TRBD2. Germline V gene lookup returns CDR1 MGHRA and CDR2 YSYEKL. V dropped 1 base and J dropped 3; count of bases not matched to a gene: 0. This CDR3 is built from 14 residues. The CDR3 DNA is TGCGCCAGCAGCCAAGGACTAGCGACAGATACGCAGTATTTT. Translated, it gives CASSQGLATDTQYF.

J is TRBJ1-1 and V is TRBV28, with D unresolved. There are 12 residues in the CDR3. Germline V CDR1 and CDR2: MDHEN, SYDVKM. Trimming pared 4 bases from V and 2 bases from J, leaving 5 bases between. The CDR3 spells CASSSTNTEAFF. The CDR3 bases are TGTGCCAGCAGTTCTACCAACACTGAAGCTTTCTTT.

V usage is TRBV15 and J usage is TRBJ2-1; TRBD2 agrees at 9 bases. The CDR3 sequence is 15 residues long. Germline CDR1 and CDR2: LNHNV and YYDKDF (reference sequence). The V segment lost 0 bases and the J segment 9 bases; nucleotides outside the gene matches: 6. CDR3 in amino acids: CATSRDRGGASEQFF. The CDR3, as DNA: TGTGCCACCAGCAGAGATCGCGGGGGGGCCTCTGAGCAGTTCTTC.

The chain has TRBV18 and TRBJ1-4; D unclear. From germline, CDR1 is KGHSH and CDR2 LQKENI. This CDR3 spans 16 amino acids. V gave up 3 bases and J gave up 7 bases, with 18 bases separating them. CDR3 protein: CASSPGFGGSGEKLFF. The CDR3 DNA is TGTGCCAGCTCACCTGGGTTCGGAGGGTCCGGTGAAAAACTGTTTTTT.

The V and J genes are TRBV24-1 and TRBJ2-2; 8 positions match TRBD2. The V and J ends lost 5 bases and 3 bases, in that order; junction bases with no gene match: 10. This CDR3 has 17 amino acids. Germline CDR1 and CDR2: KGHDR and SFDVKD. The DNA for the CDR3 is TGTGCCACCAGTGGCCGGATAGCGGGATTGGACACCGGGGAGCTGTTTTTT. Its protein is CATSGRIAGLDTGELFF.

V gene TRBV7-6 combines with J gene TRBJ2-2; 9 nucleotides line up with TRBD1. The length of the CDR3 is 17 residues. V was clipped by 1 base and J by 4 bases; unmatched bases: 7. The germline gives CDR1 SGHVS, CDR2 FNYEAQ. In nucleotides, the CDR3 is TGTGCCAGCAGCTTAGTGGAGGGACAGGGAATCACCGGGGAGCTGTTTTTT. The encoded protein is CASSLVEGQGITGELFF. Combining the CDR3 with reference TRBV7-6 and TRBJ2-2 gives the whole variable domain GAGVSQSPRYKVTKRGQDVALRCDPISGHVSLYWYRQALGQGPEFLTYFNYEAQQDKSGLPNDRFSAERPEGSISTLTIQRTEQRDSAMYRCASSLVEGQGITGELFFGEGSRLTVL.

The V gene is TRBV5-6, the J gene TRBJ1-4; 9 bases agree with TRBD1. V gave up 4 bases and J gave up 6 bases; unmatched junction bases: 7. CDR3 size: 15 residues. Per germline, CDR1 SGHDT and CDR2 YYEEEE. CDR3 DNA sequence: TGTGCCAGCAGCGGGACAGGGAATCCCCATGAAAAACTGTTTTTT. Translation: CASSGTGNPHEKLFF. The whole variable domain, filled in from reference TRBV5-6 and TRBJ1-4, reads DAGVTQSPTHLIKTRGQQVTLRCSPKSGHDTVSWYQQALGQGPQFIFQYYEEEERQRGNFPDRFSGHQFPNYSSELNVNALLLGDSALYLCASSGTGNPHEKLFFGSGTQLSVL.

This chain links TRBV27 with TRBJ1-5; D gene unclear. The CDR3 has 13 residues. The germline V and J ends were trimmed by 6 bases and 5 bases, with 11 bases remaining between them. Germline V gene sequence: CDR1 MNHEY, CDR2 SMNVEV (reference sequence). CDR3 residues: CASRPGVHQPQHF. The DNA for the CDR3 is TGTGCCAGCAGGCCCGGAGTGCATCAGCCCCAGCATTTT.

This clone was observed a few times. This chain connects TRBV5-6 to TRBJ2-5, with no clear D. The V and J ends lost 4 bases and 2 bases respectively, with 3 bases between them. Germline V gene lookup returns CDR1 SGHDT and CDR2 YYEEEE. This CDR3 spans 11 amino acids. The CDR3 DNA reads TGTGCCAGCAGCCATCAAGAGACCCAGTACTTC. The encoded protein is CASSHQETQYF.

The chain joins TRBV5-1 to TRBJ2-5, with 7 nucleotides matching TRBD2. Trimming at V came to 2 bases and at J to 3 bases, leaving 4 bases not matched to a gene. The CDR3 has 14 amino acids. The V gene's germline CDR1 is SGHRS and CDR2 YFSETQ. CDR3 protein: CASSFSAGEETQYF. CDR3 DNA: TGCGCCAGCAGCTTCTCGGCGGGAGAAGAGACCCAGTACTTC.